What follows are 27 T cell receptor beta chains derived from one specimen sequenced in a study of blood T cell repertoires in COVID-19. Here immunoSEQ multiplex PCR was the method, and the copy in TCRdb shows in-frame clones only, minus some. The table includes about 150,000 clones, around 89% detected once. The sample comprised peripheral blood. These receptors were obtained from a man between 18 and 29 years old with COVID-19, enrolled during active disease.

This clone was recorded a few times. The chain carries TRBV18 and TRBJ1-1, with D perhaps matching TRBD1 (6 bases). The germline CDR1 and CDR2 sequences are KGHSH and LQKENI. Trimming left V 1 base short and J 1 base short, with 7 bases between. The CDR3 spans 14 residues. Written as DNA, the CDR3 is TGTGCCAGCTCACCACGCAGGGGGAACACTGAAGCTTTCTTT. Protein sequence: CASSPRRGNTEAFF.

V and J are TRBV2 and TRBJ1-5, with 7 bases aligning to TRBD1. V shed 4 bases, J shed 4 bases, and the junction held 7 bases outside the gene matches. Germline V CDR1 and CDR2: SNHLY, FYNNEI. The CDR3 is 15 residues long. CDR3 in amino acids: CASSVPGGLNQPQHF. CDR3 coding DNA: TGTGCCAGCAGTGTACCAGGGGGGCTGAATCAGCCCCAGCATTTT. The full variable domain, its missing parts supplied by reference TRBV2 and TRBJ1-5, is EPEVTQTPSHQVTQMGQEVILRCVPISNHLYFYWYRQILGQKVEFLVSFYNNEISEKSEIFDDQFSVERPDGSNFTLKIRSTKLEDSAMYFCASSVPGGLNQPQHFGDGTRLSIL.

This chain connects TRBV30 to TRBJ2-2; 9 nucleotides align to TRBD1. V shed 2 bases, J shed 4 bases, and the junction held 11 bases outside the gene matches. Germline V CDR1 and CDR2: GTSNPN, SVGIG (reference sequence). CDR3 length equals 17 residues. The CDR3 loop reads CAWSTYPGTGSTGELFF. CDR3 DNA sequence: TGTGCCTGGAGTACATATCCCGGGACAGGGAGCACCGGGGAGCTGTTTTTT.

The V and J genes are TRBV4-3 and TRBJ1-2, with D possibly TRBD1 on 5 matching bases. The CDR3 covers 14 residues. CDR1 is LGHNA, CDR2 YSLEER, per germline. Between the trimmed V and J ends, which lost 0 bases and 4 bases, there was a span of 9 bases. The CDR3 region has the DNA TGCGCCAGCAGCCAAGATGGCAGGGCCTATGGCTACACCTTC. Encoded protein: CASSQDGRAYGYTF.

V is TRBV7-9 and J is TRBJ2-1, with D tentatively TRBD1 (5 bases). In germline, CDR1 is SEHNR, CDR2 FQNEAQ (reference sequence). Between the trimmed V and J ends, which lost 5 bases and 3 bases, there was a span of 14 bases. The CDR3 runs 15 residues. The CDR3 protein is CASSLGREHYNEQFF. CDR3 bases: TGTGCCAGCAGCCTCGGCAGGGAACACTACAATGAGCAGTTCTTC.

The chain couples TRBV29-1 to TRBJ1-2; 8 nucleotides agree with TRBD1. The germline V gene encodes CDR1 SQVTM and CDR2 ANQGSEA. The J segment lost 2 bases and the V segment lost 5 bases, leaving 4 bases of the junction unmatched. The CDR3 has 13 amino acids. The CDR3 region has the DNA TGCAGCGTTCCGGGACAGGCCAACTATGGCTACACCTTC. Its translation is CSVPGQANYGYTF.

The chain couples TRBV2 to TRBJ2-3; tentative D call: TRBD1 (6 bases). Germline V gives CDR1 SNHLY, CDR2 FYNNEI. The CDR3 has 14 residues. The V end lost 6 bases, the J end lost 2 bases, and 12 bases lay between the germline ends. CDR3 in DNA: TGTGCCAGCAGCAGGGGTCCCCACACAGATACGCAGTATTTT. Its translation: CASSRGPHTDTQYF.

The V and J genes are TRBV3-1 (or the pseudogene TRBV3-2) and TRBJ1-2; 10 positions agree with TRBD1. Germline V gene data show CDR1 as LGHDT and CDR2 as YNNKEL (reference sequence). The CDR3 has 14 residues. Trimming took 3 bases from V and 8 from J; bases not matched to a gene: 6. CDR3: CASSHGTGERGYTF. CDR3 nucleotides: TGTGCCAGCAGCCATGGGACAGGGGAGCGCGGCTACACCTTC.

V gene TRBV2 combines with J gene TRBJ2-2; 8 bases agree with TRBD2. The CDR3 runs 16 residues. V dropped 2 bases and J dropped 0; count of bases not matched to a gene: 2. Germline CDR1 SNHLY, CDR2 FYNNEI. The CDR3, as DNA: TGTGCCAGCAGTGAAAGCGGGGGAGCGAACACCGGGGAGCTGTTTTTT. Translated, it gives CASSESGGANTGELFF.

The CDR3 bases are TGTGCCAGCAGTGATTTGGGGAGCACCGGGGAGCTGTTTTTT. Translating it yields CASSDLGSTGELFF. The V and J genes are TRBV6-1 and TRBJ2-2; D might be TRBD2 (5 bases). CDR1 and CDR2 from the germline V gene are MNHNS and SASEGT. The CDR3 spans 14 residues. V was cut by 3 bases and J by 4 bases, with 9 bases left in between.

The chain carries TRBV27 and TRBJ2-3; 13 positions agree with TRBD2. V dropped 1 base and J dropped 3; count of bases not matched to a gene: 4. The CDR3 consists of 17 residues. Germline CDR1 reads MNHEY; CDR2 reads SMNVEV (reference sequence). This CDR3 is CASSLWTSGRGTDTQYF. The CDR3 DNA reads TGTGCCAGCAGTTTATGGACTAGCGGGAGAGGAACAGATACGCAGTATTTT.

The chain combines TRBV10-3 with TRBJ2-7; D is unclear. The CDR3 contains 15 residues. V was trimmed by 2 bases and J by 5 bases, leaving 16 bases between them. Germline assignment: CDR1 ENHRY and CDR2 SYGVKD. In DNA, the CDR3 is TGTGCCATCAGTGAGGGTTTAGGAGTGTTGGACGAGCAGTACTTC. Its protein is CAISEGLGVLDEQYF.

The chain employs TRBV10-2 and TRBJ2-5, with TRBD2 matching 7 bases. CDR3 length: 17 amino acids. CDR1 is WSHSY, CDR2 SAAADI, per germline. J gave up 5 bases and V 4 bases, and 16 bases lay outside the gene matches. CDR3 DNA: TGCGCCAGCAGTGGGCGGGGCGGGGGTGGTTTAACGGAGACCCAGTACTTC. This codes for CASSGRGGGGLTETQYF.

This rearrangement joins TRBV28 to TRBJ2-7; weak D call: TRBD2 (6 bases). This CDR3 region has 15 residues. V shed 3 bases and J shed 4 bases, with 16 bases lying between them. Germline assignment: CDR1 MDHEN and CDR2 SYDVKM. CDR3 sequence reads: CASSFLGTDFYEQYF. The CDR3 DNA follows: TGTGCCAGCAGTTTCCTGGGGACTGATTTTTACGAGCAGTACTTC.

The chain has TRBV3-1 (or the pseudogene TRBV3-2) and TRBJ2-7, with 9 bases lining up with TRBD2. This CDR3 is built from 15 residues. After removal of 1 base from V and 5 bases from J, the junction contained 6 bases not matched to a gene. CDR1 and CDR2 from the germline V gene are LGHDT and YNNKEL (reference sequence). CDR3 amino acids: CASSQAASGTHEQYF. CDR3 coding DNA: TGTGCCAGCAGCCAAGCGGCTAGCGGGACCCACGAGCAGTACTTC.

The chain links TRBV19 to TRBJ2-5, with a possible D match to TRBD1 (6 bases). CDR1 is LNHDA and CDR2 is SQIVND in the germline V gene (reference sequence). The CDR3 is 15 residues long. Trimming stripped 6 bases from V and 2 bases from J, with 16 bases between. CDR3 in amino acids: CASSTLDSRQETQYF. The CDR3 DNA follows: TGTGCCAGTAGCACACTGGACAGTAGACAAGAGACCCAGTACTTC.

The chain couples TRBV6-5 to TRBJ1-5; tentative D call: TRBD1 (6 bases). The CDR3 has 14 amino acids. CDR1 is MNHEY and CDR2 is SVGAGI in the germline V gene. V lost 10 bases and J lost 0, with 13 bases in between. The CDR3 sequence: CATLQGRSNQPQHF. In DNA, the CDR3 is TGTGCCACACTCCAGGGGCGTAGCAATCAGCCCCAGCATTTT.

This clone was counted between two and nine times. The V call is TRBV28, the J call TRBJ2-1; the match to TRBD2 covers 13 bases. The germline V gene has CDR1 MDHEN and CDR2 SYDVKM. Trimming took 3 bases from V and 7 from J; bases not matched to a gene: 3. The CDR3 spans 15 residues. For the CDR3, the DNA is TGTGCCAGCAGTTTTGGACTAGCGGGAGAGAATGAGCAGTTCTTC. Protein sequence: CASSFGLAGENEQFF.

The sample holds one count of this clone. This chain connects TRBV2 to TRBJ2-1; TRBD2 matches 7 bases. Germline lookup yields CDR1 SNHLY and CDR2 FYNNEI. With V trimmed by 1 base and J by 8 bases, 8 bases remained unmatched. CDR3 size: 15 residues. This CDR3 is CASSEGAGDIDEQFF. The CDR3 nucleotides read TGTGCCAGCAGTGAAGGGGCGGGAGATATCGATGAGCAGTTCTTC.

This chain connects TRBV4-1 to TRBJ2-3; D is perhaps TRBD2 (6 bases). CDR1 is MGHRA and CDR2 is YSYEKL in the germline V gene. This CDR3 comprises 14 residues. Trimming left V 5 bases short and J 3 bases short, with 12 bases between. The CDR3 DNA reads as TGCGCCAGCAGCACTCGTGCGGGAACAGATACGCAGTATTTT. Protein sequence: CASSTRAGTDTQYF.

The chain employs TRBV19 and TRBJ1-1, with a weak D call TRBD1 (6 bases). Deletions cut 4 bases from V and 3 bases from J, with 12 bases between. In germline, CDR1 is LNHDA, CDR2 SQIVND (reference sequence). There are 14 residues in the CDR3. The CDR3 protein is CASSKEQGYTEAFF. CDR3 DNA: TGTGCCAGTAGTAAGGAGCAGGGGTACACTGAAGCTTTCTTT.

The chain carries TRBV7-2 and TRBJ2-2; the match to TRBD2 covers 10 bases. CDR3 length: 15 residues. CDR1 is SGHTA, CDR2 FQGNSA, per germline. V dropped 5 bases and J dropped 3; count of bases not matched to a gene: 3. The DNA for the CDR3 is TGTGCCAGCAGCGCGACTAGCGGGTACACCGGGGAGCTGTTTTTT. Protein sequence: CASSATSGYTGELFF.

A few counts support this clone. The chain employs TRBV19 and TRBJ1-5; D ambiguous. The CDR3 is made up of 13 amino acids. The germline gives CDR1 LNHDA, CDR2 SQIVND (reference sequence). Trimming removed 1 base at V and 5 bases at J, with 6 bases between. The CDR3 DNA follows: TGTGCCAGTAGTATAGGTTCTGATCAGCCCCAGCATTTT. Protein sequence: CASSIGSDQPQHF.

This chain uses TRBV5-6 with TRBJ2-4; D is possibly TRBD1 (6 bases). The CDR3 has 15 amino acids. Trimming pared 0 bases from V and 7 bases from J, leaving 14 bases between. CDR1 and CDR2 from the germline V gene are SGHDT and YYEEEE. The CDR3 reads CASSLGPVQGNIQYF. The CDR3 DNA is TGTGCCAGCAGCTTGGGACCCGTCCAGGGGAACATTCAGTACTTC.

The V gene is TRBV5-1, the J gene TRBJ2-7; D might be TRBD1 (6 bases). The CDR3 consists of 15 residues. Trimming removed 0 bases from V and 0 bases from J, with 10 bases in between. The germline V gene has CDR1 SGHRS and CDR2 YFSETQ. CDR3 sequence reads: CASSLDTGRSYEQYF. The CDR3 nucleotides read TGCGCCAGCAGCTTGGATACAGGGCGCTCCTACGAGCAGTACTTC.

The chain employs TRBV24-1 and TRBJ1-2; 11 positions agree with TRBD1. The CDR3 runs 15 residues. Trimming removed 4 bases from V and 8 bases from J; junction bases left unmatched: 8. The germline V gene encodes CDR1 KGHDR and CDR2 SFDVKD. CDR3 region: CATSERTGGSSGYTF. The CDR3 DNA sequence: TGTGCCACCAGTGAGCGGACAGGGGGCTCGTCCGGCTACACCTTC.

The chain uses TRBV19 and TRBJ1-1, with D unclear. Germline assignment: CDR1 LNHDA and CDR2 SQIVND (reference sequence). The CDR3 consists of 12 residues. V was clipped by 5 bases and J by 1 base, with 5 bases between them. The CDR3 DNA sequence: TGTGCCAGTAGTCGCAGGAACACTGAAGCTTTCTTT. It translates to CASSRRNTEAFF.